The text below deals with one T cell receptor beta chain. What it binds is unknown. This entry belongs to a study of breast tumors, draining lymph nodes, adjacent tissues. TCRdb recomputed calls from the multiplex PCR reads with MiXCR, one row per CDR3 protein. In the table there are about 21,000 distinct CDR3 sequences, roughly 50% of which are singletons. The ends lost 3 bases at V and 5 bases at J; junction bases unmatched: 7. The CDR3 is 17 residues long. Germline assignment: CDR1 LNHNV and CDR2 YYDKDF (reference sequence). Study-level findings and limits: Tumor TCR diversity was below lymph nodes but above nontumor tissue. Findings are consistent with lymph node origin and intratumoral expansion of most tumor T cells.

Sequenced input: breast tumor tissue. The chain recombines TRBV15 with TRBJ2-5; 15 bases line up with TRBD2. The sequence derives from a female donor with breast cancer. Some clones in this sample may be carry-over from other donors' samples. The CDR3, as DNA: TGTGCCACCAGCAGTCCCGGGACTAGCGGGAGGTCGGAGACCCAGTACTTC. Its translation: CATSSPGTSGRSETQYF.